Below are 25 T cell receptor beta chains sequenced from a single sample in a study of shared clonotypes between healthy human individuals. Sequencing used immunoSEQ multiplex PCR; TCRdb keeps in-frame clones, though not all of them. Among 2,500,000 or so clones listed, around 90% were seen once. Sequenced material: naive CD4+ T cells from PBMCs. Subset reported: CD45RA+ positively selected. Receptor source: a man aged 18 to 35 in good health. Some clones in this sample may be carry-over from other donors' samples.

The chain carries TRBV30 and TRBJ1-1; TRBD1 aligns across 7 bases. The germline CDR1 and CDR2 sequences are GTSNPN and SVGIG (reference sequence). V gave up 5 bases and J gave up 6 bases; unmatched junction bases: 9. The CDR3 sequence is 13 residues long. The CDR3 region has the DNA TGTGCCTGGTGTAGACAGGGCCATCCTGAAGCTTTCTTT. Its translation is CAWCRQGHPEAFF.

The J gene is TRBJ2-1, the V gene TRBV7-2; 12 nucleotides agree with TRBD2. The CDR3 has 15 residues. The V and J ends lost 4 bases and 9 bases, in that order; junction bases with no gene match: 7. CDR1 and CDR2 from the germline V gene are SGHTA and FQGNSA. The CDR3 loop reads CASSSPSGRAAEQFF. CDR3 DNA: TGTGCCAGCAGCTCCCCTAGCGGGAGGGCCGCTGAGCAGTTCTTC.

CDR3 amino acids: CASSFGLYNEQFF. The DNA for the CDR3 is TGTGCCAGCAGCTTTGGACTCTACAATGAGCAGTTCTTC. V is TRBV5-6 and J is TRBJ2-1, with D perhaps matching TRBD2 (5 bases). Germline V gene data show CDR1 as SGHDT and CDR2 as YYEEEE. The CDR3 has 13 residues. Trimming removed 2 bases at V and 3 bases at J, with 6 bases between.

The rearrangement uses TRBV7-9 and TRBJ2-7; D is ambiguous. Germline V gene sequence: CDR1 SEHNR, CDR2 FQNEAQ (reference sequence). V was trimmed by 5 bases and J by 6 bases, leaving 23 bases between them. This CDR3 has 16 amino acids. CDR3 in amino acids: CASSPALGRRPGEQYF. The CDR3 DNA sequence: TGTGCCAGCAGCCCCGCATTAGGACGTCGACCTGGCGAGCAGTACTTC.

The gene calls are TRBV4-2 and TRBJ1-5, with 8 bases aligning to TRBD1. CDR1 LGHNA and CDR2 YNFKEQ come from the germline V gene. This CDR3 contains 15 residues. The trim removed 4 bases at V and 5 bases at J, leaving 7 bases unmatched. CDR3 in DNA: TGTGCCAGCAGCCCCGGACAGGGTAGGGATCAGCCCCAGCATTTT. It translates to CASSPGQGRDQPQHF.

The chain carries TRBV2 and TRBJ2-5, with 7 bases lining up with TRBD2. V was pared by 8 bases and J by 2 bases, with 5 bases of the junction left unmatched. The germline V gene has CDR1 SNHLY and CDR2 FYNNEI. CDR3 size: 13 residues. The CDR3 is CASGGGEQETQYF. CDR3 DNA sequence: TGTGCCAGCGGGGGGGGAGAGCAAGAGACCCAGTACTTC. Together with reference TRBV2 and TRBJ2-5, the CDR3 gives the full variable domain: EPEVTQTPSHQVTQMGQEVILRCVPISNHLYFYWYRQILGQKVEFLVSFYNNEISEKSEIFDDQFSVERPDGSNFTLKIRSTKLEDSAMYFCASGGGEQETQYFGPGTRLLVL.

V gene TRBV6-5 combines with J gene TRBJ2-7; D possibly corresponds to TRBD2 (6 bases). Germline-derived CDR1 and CDR2 are MNHEY and SVGAGI. V lost 4 bases, J lost 5 bases, and 15 bases lay in between. The CDR3 has 14 amino acids. This CDR3 is CASSFLRRADEQYF. The CDR3 bases are TGTGCCAGCAGTTTTCTACGGAGGGCCGACGAGCAGTACTTC.

The gene calls are TRBV27 and TRBJ2-7; possible D gene TRBD2, 5 bases. The CDR3 consists of 13 residues. The V end lost 3 bases, the J end lost 8 bases, and 14 bases lay between the germline ends. CDR1 MNHEY and CDR2 SMNVEV come from the germline V gene (reference sequence). The CDR3 spells CASSFMPDGKQYF. In DNA form, the CDR3 reads TGTGCCAGCAGTTTCATGCCGGACGGGAAGCAGTACTTC.

This chain links TRBV5-1 with TRBJ2-5, with 7 bases aligning to TRBD1. Germline V gene data show CDR1 as SGHRS and CDR2 as YFSETQ. This CDR3 is built from 15 residues. J gave up 2 bases and V 0 bases, and 4 bases lay outside the gene matches. The CDR3 sequence: CASSLGDSSQETQYF. CDR3 sequence (DNA): TGCGCCAGCAGCTTGGGGGACAGCTCGCAAGAGACCCAGTACTTC.

The genes are TRBV5-1 and TRBJ2-7; 7 bases align to TRBD2. The CDR3 sequence is 16 residues long. Germline lookup yields CDR1 SGHRS and CDR2 YFSETQ. The V segment lost 2 bases and the J segment 0 bases; nucleotides outside the gene matches: 8. CDR3 amino acids: CASSLPGLRSSYEQYF. CDR3 DNA sequence: TGCGCCAGCAGCTTACCGGGACTAAGGAGCTCCTACGAGCAGTACTTC.

The rearrangement joins TRBV20-1 to TRBJ2-7; no definite D call. Trimming removed 0 bases at V and 6 bases at J, with 3 bases between. This CDR3 spans 10 amino acids. Germline V lookup: CDR1 DFQATT, CDR2 SNEGSKA (reference sequence). CDR3 in amino acids: CSAREAEQYF. In nucleotides, the CDR3 is TGCAGTGCTAGAGAGGCCGAGCAGTACTTC.

V is TRBV11-3 and J is TRBJ2-3; the D gene is possibly TRBD2 (5 bases). V was shortened by 0 bases and J by 9 bases, with 13 bases between the two germline ends. The germline CDR1 and CDR2 sequences are SGHNT and YENEEA. The CDR3 is 14 amino acids. The chain's CDR3 is CASSLDSDRGTQYF. Written as DNA, the CDR3 is TGTGCCAGCAGCTTAGATTCGGACCGAGGGACGCAGTATTTT.

The chain uses TRBV6-5 and TRBJ2-7, with 10 bases aligning to TRBD1. CDR3 length: 15 amino acids. The germline V gene encodes CDR1 MNHEY and CDR2 SVGAGI. V gave up 6 bases and J gave up 1 base; unmatched junction bases: 6. CDR3 amino acids: CASRLDRGGSYEQYF. In nucleotides, the CDR3 is TGTGCCAGCAGACTGGACAGGGGGGGATCCTACGAGCAGTACTTC.

The J gene is TRBJ2-7, the V gene TRBV4-1; 7 nucleotides align to TRBD1. Germline lookup yields CDR1 MGHRA and CDR2 YSYEKL. The trim removed 2 bases at V and 2 bases at J, leaving 3 bases unmatched. The CDR3 has 14 amino acids. The CDR3: CASSQRDRPYEQYF. CDR3 coding DNA: TGCGCCAGCAGCCAAAGGGACAGACCCTACGAGCAGTACTTC.

With regard to this clone: Distinct nucleotide sequences in the sample also encode this CDR3. The chain is built from TRBV28 and TRBJ2-7; 8 nucleotides line up with TRBD2. V shed 2 bases and J 1 base; nucleotides not matched to a gene: 4. The CDR3 length is 15 residues. Germline V gene data show CDR1 as MDHEN and CDR2 as SYDVKM. Written as DNA, the CDR3 is TGTGCCAGCAGTTTAGTAGCGGGACCTTCCTACGAGCAGTACTTC. This sequence encodes CASSLVAGPSYEQYF.

The chain links TRBV7-3 to TRBJ2-2; 10 bases are shared with TRBD2. CDR3 length: 17 residues. Trimming removed 5 bases from V and 1 base from J; junction bases left unmatched: 7. Germline values: CDR1 SGHTA, CDR2 FQGTGA. The CDR3 coding sequence is TGTGCCAGCAGCCTGTTGAGCGGGAGGGGGAACACCGGGGAGCTGTTTTTT. Translating gives CASSLLSGRGNTGELFF.

The chain recombines TRBV6-1 with TRBJ1-3, with D unclear. The V and J ends lost 7 bases and 2 bases respectively, with 6 bases between them. Germline lookup yields CDR1 MNHNS and CDR2 SASEGT. This CDR3 is built from 12 residues. Here the CDR3 DNA reads TGTGCCAGCACGAGGACTGGAAACACCATATATTTT. As protein: CASTRTGNTIYF.

The chain couples TRBV18 to TRBJ2-3; 9 bases are shared with TRBD2. Germline CDR1 is KGHSH and CDR2 is LQKENI. Trimming took 4 bases from V and 0 from J; bases not matched to a gene: 11. The CDR3 is 18 amino acids. The CDR3 loop reads CASSRRASGVTSTDTQYF. The DNA for the CDR3 is TGTGCCAGCTCACGAAGGGCTAGCGGGGTAACTAGCACAGATACGCAGTATTTT.

The chain employs TRBV19 and TRBJ2-1, with 10 nucleotides matching TRBD1. V dropped 3 bases and J dropped 9; count of bases not matched to a gene: 11. The CDR3 spans 16 residues. Germline V gives CDR1 LNHDA, CDR2 SQIVND (reference sequence). CDR3 nucleotide sequence: TGTGCCAGTAGTATCCTTCCGGGACAGGGGTATACTGAGCAGTTCTTC. It codes for CASSILPGQGYTEQFF.

This rearrangement joins TRBV4-1 to TRBJ2-7, with TRBD2 identical over 13 bases. Germline trimming cut 2 bases from V and 7 bases from J; bases unmatched to any gene: 5. Looked up from germline, CDR1 is MGHRA and CDR2 is YSYEKL. This CDR3 has 15 residues. The CDR3 coding sequence is TGCGCCAGCAGCCAAATAGGACTAGCGGGAGATGAGCAGTACTTC. As protein: CASSQIGLAGDEQYF.

The chain has TRBV28 and TRBJ1-2; a possible D gene is TRBD1 (6 bases). The CDR3 contains 13 residues. Germline V gene sequence: CDR1 MDHEN, CDR2 SYDVKM. Trimming removed 10 bases from V and 8 bases from J, with 20 bases in between. The DNA of the CDR3 is TGTGCCACCGAGGGCCGGGGGGCGCTCGGCTACACCTTC. Translated, it gives CATEGRGALGYTF.

The rearrangement uses TRBV7-9 and TRBJ1-4; no definite D call. This CDR3 has 15 residues. The germline V gene encodes CDR1 SEHNR and CDR2 FQNEAQ (reference sequence). V dropped 3 bases and J dropped 2 bases, with 10 bases sitting between them. Here the CDR3 reads CASSFVGRTNEKLFF. CDR3 nucleotides: TGTGCCAGCAGCTTTGTCGGGAGGACTAATGAAAAACTGTTTTTT.

The chain employs TRBV9 and TRBJ2-1; TRBD2 matches 12 bases. The CDR3 sequence is 15 residues long. CDR1 and CDR2 from the germline V gene are SGDLS and YYNGEE. With 3 bases clipped from V and 4 bases from J, the junction kept 2 bases outside the gene matches. The CDR3 region has the DNA TGTGCCAGCAGCGACGGACTAGCGGGGTACAATGAGCAGTTCTTC. Its translation: CASSDGLAGYNEQFF.

The V and J genes are TRBV18 and TRBJ2-3; D not resolved. Trimming removed 5 bases at V and 3 bases at J, with 9 bases between. CDR3 size: 13 residues. CDR1 is KGHSH and CDR2 is LQKENI in the germline V gene. The CDR3 DNA sequence: TGTGCCAGCTCAGCTCCCGGAACAGATACGCAGTATTTT. Translating gives CASSAPGTDTQYF. Full variable domain (outside the CDR3, taken from reference TRBV18 and TRBJ2-3): NAGVMQNPRHLVRRRGQEARLRCSPMKGHSHVYWYRQLPEEGLKFMVYLQKENIIDESGMPKERFSAEFPKEGPSILRIQQVVRGDSAAYFCASSAPGTDTQYFGPGTRLTVL.

The chain links TRBV7-3 to TRBJ2-1, with TRBD2 matching over 9 bases. V was pared by 5 bases and J by 4 bases, with 18 bases of the junction left unmatched. CDR1 and CDR2 (germline): SGHTA, FQGTGA. CDR3 size: 19 residues. CDR3 amino acids: CASSPSLAGPLQSYNEQFF. In nucleotides, the CDR3 is TGTGCCAGCAGCCCCTCTCTAGCGGGACCCCTCCAATCATACAATGAGCAGTTCTTC.